The T cell receptor (beta chain) described here comes from a study of glioma-infiltrating T cells after dendritic cell vaccination (TCRdb year 2016). Notes on the research overall: Of the 15 glioblastoma patients in the cohort, all drawn from Phase I and II dendritic cell vaccination trials, 9 were newly diagnosed and 6 had recurrent disease. Patients received autologous tumor lysate-pulsed dendritic cell vaccination between 2003 and 2012. The vaccine consisted of monocyte-derived dendritic cells cultured about 7 days with IL-4 and GM-CSF, then pulsed overnight with autologous tumor lysate. Each patient got three intradermal injections of the dendritic cell vaccine, spaced at biweekly intervals, in the arm below the axilla. Tumor-infiltrating lymphocyte content was quantified and tumor and blood repertoires were compared in dendritic cell-vaccinated glioblastoma patients by deep sequencing of TCR beta CDR3 regions. Survival after dendritic cell vaccination was correlated with TCR sequencing metrics, such as TIL content and the overlap between tumor and blood repertoires. What the research found in general, with its limitations: After dendritic cell vaccination, a higher estimated pretreatment TIL content predicted longer time to progression and overall survival. TCR clonality showed no direct relationship with survival, which suggests that a diverse polyclonal response may matter. The cohort was small and heterogeneous, with few patients having full blood and tumor sets and even fewer initial-recurrent tumor pairs. The TCR overlap response model with three groups was called speculative and said to need prospective validation.

The sample's time point label, in plain terms: after dendritic cell vaccination, including at tumor progression/relapse. Patients were selected on the basis of adequate residual fresh-frozen tumor tissue and more than two years of available survival data. None of the glioblastoma patients carried an isocitrate dehydrogenase mutation, although molecular status otherwise varied. PBMC were collected before vaccination, two weeks after the third vaccination, and at tumor progression if tumor progression occurred. The Qiagen DNeasy Blood extraction Kit was used for extraction of genomic DNA. Between the V and J ends, shortened by 7 bases and 0 bases respectively, the junction contains 6 bases. There are 13 amino acids in the CDR3, from cysteine to phenylalanine inclusive. Only the CDR3 DNA is retained, 39 bases long and in frame from the first base. CDR1 and CDR2, per the germline V gene (reference sequence), are MNHEY and SMNVEV.

This clone has only one observation. Its antigen remains undetermined. Per-base quality was not reported, and no clone a single base away is much larger than it. Using the immunoSEQ assay, TCRB CDR3 regions were amplified from 1.5 to 2 micrograms of genomic DNA, or from all available DNA when less than that was on hand. For multiplex PCR, 60 forward primers for TCR V beta segments and 13 reverse primers for J beta segments were used. Synthetic control templates were spiked into each sample at limiting dilution to estimate reads per starting template. Sequencing produced 87 bp reads on the Illumina HiSeq System. In the source study's methods: To remove PCR and sequencing errors, closely related sequences were merged with a nearest neighbor algorithm. TCR overlap was measured as the percentage of unique tumor TCR beta sequences that were also present in the peripheral blood of the same patient. TCRdb mirrors the immuneACCESS table, restricted to in-frame sequences. Some clones are absent from its copies; in checked studies, under half trace to an unresolved V gene, and the reason for the others is unknown. The DNA gave D and trimming, while V, J and clone size come from that table. In all, the sample holds 70,000 to 100,000 clones, and around 83% of those were seen once. Jointly, the top ten make up 6.8% of the sample.

The sequence is built from TRBV27 and TRBJ1-4, with the D gene uncertain. Sample: blood, taken after dendritic cell vaccination. The receptor comes from a human donor with glioblastoma. DNA sequence: TGTGCCAGCAAGAGATCAACTAATGAAAAACTGTTTTTT. Its coded protein is CASKRSTNEKLFF.